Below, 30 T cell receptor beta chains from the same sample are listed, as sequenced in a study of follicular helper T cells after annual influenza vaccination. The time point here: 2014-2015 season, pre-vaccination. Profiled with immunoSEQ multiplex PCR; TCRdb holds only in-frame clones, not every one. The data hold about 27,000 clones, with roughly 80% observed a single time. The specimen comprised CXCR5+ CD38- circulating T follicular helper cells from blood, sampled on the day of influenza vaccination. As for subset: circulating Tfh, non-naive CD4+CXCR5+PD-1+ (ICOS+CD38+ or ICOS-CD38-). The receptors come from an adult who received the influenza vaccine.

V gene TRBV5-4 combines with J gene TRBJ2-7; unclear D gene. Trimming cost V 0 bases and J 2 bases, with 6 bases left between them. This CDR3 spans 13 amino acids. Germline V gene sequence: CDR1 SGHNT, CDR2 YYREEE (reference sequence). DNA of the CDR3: TGTGCCAGCAGCTTGGGGGCAGCCTACGAGCAGTACTTC. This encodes CASSLGAAYEQYF. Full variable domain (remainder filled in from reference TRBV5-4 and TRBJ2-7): ETGVTQSPTHLIKTRGQQVTLRCSSQSGHNTVSWYQQALGQGPQFIFQYYREEENGRGNFPPRFSGLQFPNYSSELNVNALELDDSALYLCASSLGAAYEQYFGPGTRLTVT.

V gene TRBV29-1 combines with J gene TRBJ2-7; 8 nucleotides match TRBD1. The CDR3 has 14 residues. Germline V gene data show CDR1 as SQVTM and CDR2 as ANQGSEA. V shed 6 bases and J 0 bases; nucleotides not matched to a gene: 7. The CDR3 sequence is CSVRTGGSSYEQYF. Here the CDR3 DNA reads TGCAGCGTGCGAACAGGGGGGAGCTCCTACGAGCAGTACTTC.

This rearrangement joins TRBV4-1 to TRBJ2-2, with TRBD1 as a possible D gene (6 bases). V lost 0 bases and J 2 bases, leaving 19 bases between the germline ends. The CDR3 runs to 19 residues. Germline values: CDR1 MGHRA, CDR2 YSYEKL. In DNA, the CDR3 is TGCGCCAGCAGCCAAGATCGAGGCAGGGCAGGGGTTAACACCGGGGAGCTGTTTTTT. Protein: CASSQDRGRAGVNTGELFF.

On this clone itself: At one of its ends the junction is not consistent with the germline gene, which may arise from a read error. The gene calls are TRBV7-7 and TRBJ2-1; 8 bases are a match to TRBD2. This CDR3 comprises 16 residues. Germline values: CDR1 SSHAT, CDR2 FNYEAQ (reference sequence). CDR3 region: CASSPTGTSGTNEQFF. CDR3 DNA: TGTGCTAGCAGCCCCACCGGGACTAGTGGGACTAATGAGCAGTTCTTC.

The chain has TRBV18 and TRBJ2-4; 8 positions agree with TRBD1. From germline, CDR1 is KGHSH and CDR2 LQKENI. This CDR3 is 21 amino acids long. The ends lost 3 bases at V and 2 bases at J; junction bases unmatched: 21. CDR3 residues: CASSPSSETGVRAGTKNIQYF. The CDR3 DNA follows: TGTGCCAGCTCACCTTCTTCTGAGACAGGGGTTCGGGCCGGAACCAAAAACATTCAGTACTTC.

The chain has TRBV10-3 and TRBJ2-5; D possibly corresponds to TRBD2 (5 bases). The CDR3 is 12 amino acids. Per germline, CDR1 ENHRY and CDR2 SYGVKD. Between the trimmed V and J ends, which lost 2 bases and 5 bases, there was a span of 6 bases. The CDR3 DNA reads TGTGCCATCAGTGAGGGCGGGGAGACCCAGTACTTC. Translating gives CAISEGGETQYF.

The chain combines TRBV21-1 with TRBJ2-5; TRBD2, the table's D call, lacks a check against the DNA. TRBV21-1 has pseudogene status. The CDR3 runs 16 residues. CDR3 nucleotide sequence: TGTGCCAGCAGCAAAGGGACTCGGCCCTATGAGCAGACCCAGTACTTC. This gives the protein CASSKGTRPYEQTQYF.

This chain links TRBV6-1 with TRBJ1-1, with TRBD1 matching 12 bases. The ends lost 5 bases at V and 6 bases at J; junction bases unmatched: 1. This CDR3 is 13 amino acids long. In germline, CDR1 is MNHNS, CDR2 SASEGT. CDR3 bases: TGTGCCAGCAGTAGGGACAGGGGGCCTGAAGCTTTCTTT. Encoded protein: CASSRDRGPEAFF.

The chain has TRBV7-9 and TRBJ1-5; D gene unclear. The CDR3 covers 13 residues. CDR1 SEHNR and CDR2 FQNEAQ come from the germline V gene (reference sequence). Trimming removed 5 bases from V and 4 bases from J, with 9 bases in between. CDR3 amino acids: CASSLGDNQPQHF. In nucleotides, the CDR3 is TGTGCCAGCAGCCTCGGTGATAATCAGCCCCAGCATTTT.

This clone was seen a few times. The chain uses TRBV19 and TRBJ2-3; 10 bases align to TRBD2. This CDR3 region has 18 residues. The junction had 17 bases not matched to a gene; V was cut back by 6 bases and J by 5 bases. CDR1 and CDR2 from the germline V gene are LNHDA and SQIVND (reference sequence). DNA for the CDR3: TGTGCCAGTAGCCCGGGAAGGGCTAGCGGGAGTCGGGGAGATACGCAGTATTTT. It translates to CASSPGRASGSRGDTQYF.

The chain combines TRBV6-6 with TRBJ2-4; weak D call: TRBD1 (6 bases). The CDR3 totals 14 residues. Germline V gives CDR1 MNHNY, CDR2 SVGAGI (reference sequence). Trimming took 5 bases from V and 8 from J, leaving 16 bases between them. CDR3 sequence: CASSQSGTWDIQYF. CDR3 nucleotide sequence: TGTGCCAGCAGTCAGTCCGGGACATGGGACATTCAGTACTTC.

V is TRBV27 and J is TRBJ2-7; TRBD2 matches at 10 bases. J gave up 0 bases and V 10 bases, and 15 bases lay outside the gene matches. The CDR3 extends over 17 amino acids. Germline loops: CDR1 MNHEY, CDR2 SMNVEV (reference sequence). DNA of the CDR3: TGTGCCACCCGTCGAGGTAGCGGGGGGCGTAGCTCCTACGAGCAGTACTTC. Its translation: CATRRGSGGRSSYEQYF.

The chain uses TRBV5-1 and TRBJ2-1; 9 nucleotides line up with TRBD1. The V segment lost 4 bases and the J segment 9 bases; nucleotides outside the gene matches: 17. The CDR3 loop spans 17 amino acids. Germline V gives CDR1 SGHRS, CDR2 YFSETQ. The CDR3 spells CASSSGQGRAPNSEQFF. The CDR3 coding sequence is TGCGCCAGCAGCAGTGGACAGGGGCGCGCACCAAACAGTGAGCAGTTCTTC.

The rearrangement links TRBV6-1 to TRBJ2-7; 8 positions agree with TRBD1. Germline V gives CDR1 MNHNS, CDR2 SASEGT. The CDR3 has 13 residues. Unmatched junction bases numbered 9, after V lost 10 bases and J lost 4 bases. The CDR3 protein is CAIGDRSRYEQYF. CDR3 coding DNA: TGTGCCATCGGGGACAGGTCAAGGTACGAGCAGTACTTC.

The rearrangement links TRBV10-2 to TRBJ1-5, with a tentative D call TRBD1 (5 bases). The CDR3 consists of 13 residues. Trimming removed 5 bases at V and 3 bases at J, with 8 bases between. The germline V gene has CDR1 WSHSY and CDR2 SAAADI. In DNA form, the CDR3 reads TGCGCCAGCAGTCGACAGCTCAATCAGCCCCAGCATTTT. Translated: CASSRQLNQPQHF.

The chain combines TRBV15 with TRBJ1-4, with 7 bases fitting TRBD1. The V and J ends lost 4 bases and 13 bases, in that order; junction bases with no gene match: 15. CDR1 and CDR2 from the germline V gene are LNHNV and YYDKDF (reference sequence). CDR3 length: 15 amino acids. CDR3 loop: CATSTRETGTKRLFF. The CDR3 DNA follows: TGTGCCACCAGCACCCGCGAGACAGGGACGAAAAGACTGTTTTTT.

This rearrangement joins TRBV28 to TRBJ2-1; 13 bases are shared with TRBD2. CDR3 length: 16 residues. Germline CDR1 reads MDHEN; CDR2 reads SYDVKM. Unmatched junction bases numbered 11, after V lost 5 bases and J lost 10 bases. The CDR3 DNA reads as TGTGCCAGCAGTCAAACTAGCGGGAGGGCGGCTTGGGAGCAGTTCTTC. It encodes CASSQTSGRAAWEQFF.

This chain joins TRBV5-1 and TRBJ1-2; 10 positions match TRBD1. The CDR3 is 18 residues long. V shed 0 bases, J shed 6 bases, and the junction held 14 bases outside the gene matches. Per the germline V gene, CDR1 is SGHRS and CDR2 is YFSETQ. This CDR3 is CASSLGGTGATLLHGYTF. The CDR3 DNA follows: TGCGCCAGCAGCTTGGGGGGGACAGGGGCGACCCTTCTCCATGGCTACACCTTC.

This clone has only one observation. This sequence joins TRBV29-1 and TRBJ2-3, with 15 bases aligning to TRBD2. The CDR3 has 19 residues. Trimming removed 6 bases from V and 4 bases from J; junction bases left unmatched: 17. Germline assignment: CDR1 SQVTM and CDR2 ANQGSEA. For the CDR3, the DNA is TGCAGCGTCTTCGACGGACTAGCGGGAGGGGCCCTCCGAGCAGATACGCAGTATTTT. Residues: CSVFDGLAGGALRADTQYF.

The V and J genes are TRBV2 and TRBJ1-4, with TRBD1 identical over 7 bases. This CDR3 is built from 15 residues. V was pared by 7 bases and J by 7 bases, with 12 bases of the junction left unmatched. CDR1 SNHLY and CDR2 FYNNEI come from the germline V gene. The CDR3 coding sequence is TGTGCCAGCATATCCCAGGGATCAGGGGGTGAAAAACTGTTTTTT. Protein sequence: CASISQGSGGEKLFF.

The CDR3 region is CASSHGQPTEAFF. The CDR3 DNA sequence: TGCGCCAGCAGCCATGGACAGCCCACTGAAGCTTTCTTT. The chain combines TRBV4-1 with TRBJ1-1, with D possibly TRBD1 on 6 matching bases. The CDR3 loop spans 13 amino acids. Deletions cut 3 bases from V and 4 bases from J, with 9 bases between. CDR1 is MGHRA, CDR2 YSYEKL, per germline.

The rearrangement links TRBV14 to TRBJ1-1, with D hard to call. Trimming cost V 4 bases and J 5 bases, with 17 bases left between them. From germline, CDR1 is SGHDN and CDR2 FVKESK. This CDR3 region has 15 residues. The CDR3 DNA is TGTGCCAGCAGCCCCCGTGCCCTTGGGAGGACTGAAGCTTTCTTT. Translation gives CASSPRALGRTEAFF.

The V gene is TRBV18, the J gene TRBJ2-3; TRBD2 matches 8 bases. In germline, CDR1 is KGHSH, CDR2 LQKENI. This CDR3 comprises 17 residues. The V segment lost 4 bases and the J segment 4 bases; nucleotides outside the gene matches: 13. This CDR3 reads CASSQMVGRAGADTQYF. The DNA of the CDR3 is TGTGCCAGCTCACAGATGGTCGGGAGGGCCGGGGCAGATACGCAGTATTTT.

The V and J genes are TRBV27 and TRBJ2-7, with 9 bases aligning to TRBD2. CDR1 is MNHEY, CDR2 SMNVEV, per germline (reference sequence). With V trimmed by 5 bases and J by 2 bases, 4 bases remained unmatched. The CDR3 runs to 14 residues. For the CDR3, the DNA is TGTGCCAGCAGTCGCGGGAGGGGTCCCTACGAGCAGTACTTC. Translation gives CASSRGRGPYEQYF.

The CDR3 nucleotides are TGTGCCAGCAGTGTCGTAAGGGGCAGATCCTACGAGCAGTACTTC. It yields the protein CASSVVRGRSYEQYF. The chain combines TRBV27 with TRBJ2-7; possible D gene TRBD1, 5 bases. This CDR3 contains 15 residues. Per germline, CDR1 MNHEY and CDR2 SMNVEV (reference sequence). V gave up 5 bases and J gave up 1 base, with 15 bases separating them.

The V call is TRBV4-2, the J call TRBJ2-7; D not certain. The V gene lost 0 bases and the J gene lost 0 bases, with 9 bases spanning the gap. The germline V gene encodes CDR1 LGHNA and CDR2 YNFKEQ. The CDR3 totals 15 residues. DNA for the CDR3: TGTGCCAGCAGCCAAGATCGCGGTAGCTCCTACGAGCAGTACTTC. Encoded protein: CASSQDRGSSYEQYF.

The CDR3 reads CSVVGGGATDTQYF. The CDR3 bases are TGCAGCGTTGTAGGCGGGGGGGCAACAGATACGCAGTATTTT. The chain links TRBV29-1 to TRBJ2-3; 9 nucleotides line up with TRBD2. CDR3 size: 14 residues. The germline gives CDR1 SQVTM, CDR2 ANQGSEA. V was clipped by 4 bases and J by 3 bases; unmatched bases: 5.

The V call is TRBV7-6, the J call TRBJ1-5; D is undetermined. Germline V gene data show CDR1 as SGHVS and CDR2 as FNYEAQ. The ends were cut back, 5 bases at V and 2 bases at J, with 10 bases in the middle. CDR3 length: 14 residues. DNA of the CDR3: TGTGCCAGCAGCCTTGATCCAGGCAATCAGCCCCAGCATTTT. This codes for CASSLDPGNQPQHF.

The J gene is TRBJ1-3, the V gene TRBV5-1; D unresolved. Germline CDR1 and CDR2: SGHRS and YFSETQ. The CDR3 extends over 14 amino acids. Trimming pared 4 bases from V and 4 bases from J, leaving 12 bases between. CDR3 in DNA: TGCGCCAGCAGCGCCGGGAGCTTGGGAAACACCATATATTTT. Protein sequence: CASSAGSLGNTIYF.

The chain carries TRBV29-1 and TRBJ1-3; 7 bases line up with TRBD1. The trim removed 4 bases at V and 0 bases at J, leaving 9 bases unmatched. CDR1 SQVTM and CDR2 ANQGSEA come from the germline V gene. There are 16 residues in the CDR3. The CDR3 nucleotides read TGCAGCGTTGCTTCGGGACAGAGGGTCTCTGGAAACACCATATATTTT. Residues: CSVASGQRVSGNTIYF.